Listed below are T cell receptor beta chains from one sample, sequenced in a study of blood T cell repertoires in COVID-19. Data came from immunoSEQ multiplex PCR; TCRdb stores just in-frame clones and leaves some out. Of 250,000 or so clones in the sample, around 80% were seen once. Sequences were obtained from peripheral blood. These receptors were obtained from a woman of 80 years or more with acute or convalescent COVID-19. Both conserved end residues are part of each CDR3. Fields, in order: D gene, clone size, V gene, J gene, CDR3 protein, CDR3 DNA. A D gene is named only where the DNA matches it firmly. Clone sizes are given selectively: once, few, many, or a class where the clone is expanded.

>TRBD1|.|TRBV11-3|TRBJ1-1
CASSFDRGREAFF
TGTGCCAGCAGCTTCGACAGGGGGCGTGAAGCTTTCTTT
>TRBD1|.|TRBV6-5|TRBJ2-6
CASSYSTGPGANVLTF
TGTGCCAGCAGTTACTCGACAGGGCCCGGGGCCAACGTCCTGACTTTC
>TRBD1|.|TRBV5-5|TRBJ2-1
CASSLSGRGQRNEQFF
TGTGCCAGCAGCTTGTCGGGCAGGGGGCAAAGGAATGAGCAGTTCTTC
>TRBD2|few|TRBV7-3|TRBJ2-7
CASSLMAGTTYEQYF
TGTGCCAGCAGCTTAATGGCGGGGACTACCTACGAGCAGTACTTC
>TRBD2|.|TRBV4-2|TRBJ2-2
CASSQVRGVIGELFF
TGTGCCAGCAGCCAGGTTCGGGGGGTGATCGGGGAGCTGTTTTTT
>TRBD2|.|TRBV6-1|TRBJ2-7
CASSGSFGLAGSYEQYF
TGTGCCAGCAGTGGGTCTTTCGGACTAGCGGGCTCCTACGAGCAGTACTTC
>TRBD1|.|TRBV5-1|TRBJ1-4
CASSESGGRVEKLFF
TGCGCCAGCAGCGAATCAGGGGGCAGGGTTGAAAAACTGTTTTTT
>.|.|TRBV2|TRBJ2-1
CASSETGVDNEQFF
TGTGCCAGCAGTGAAACGGGGGTAGACAATGAGCAGTTCTTC
>TRBD2|.|TRBV7-2|TRBJ2-3
CASSSPGLAGVNTQYF
TGTGCCAGCAGCAGCCCGGGACTAGCGGGAGTTAATACGCAGTATTTT
>.|.|TRBV5-1|TRBJ2-2
CASSPSGSDTGELFF
TGCGCCAGCAGCCCCTCGGGTTCTGACACCGGGGAGCTGTTTTTT
>TRBD1|.|TRBV28|TRBJ2-3
CASSSTGTGTDTQYF
TGTGCCAGCAGTTCGACCGGGACAGGGACAGATACGCAGTATTTT
>TRBD1|.|TRBV19|TRBJ1-5
CASSIDLLSDRGPRQPQHF
TGTGCCAGTAGTATAGATCTCCTATCAGACAGGGGGCCGCGTCAGCCCCAGCATTTT
>TRBD1|.|TRBV19|TRBJ1-1
CASSPRTGLNTEAFF
TGTGCCAGTAGTCCCCGGACAGGGTTGAACACTGAAGCTTTCTTT
>.|once|TRBV5-1|TRBJ1-2
CASSLGGTSVNYGYTF
TGCGCCAGCAGCTTAGGAGGGACGTCGGTAAACTATGGCTACACCTTC
>TRBD1|many|TRBV6-5|TRBJ1-4
CASSFQGGGGEKLFF
TGTGCCAGCAGTTTCCAGGGGGGAGGAGGTGAAAAACTGTTTTTT
>TRBD1|.|TRBV7-6|TRBJ1-6
CASSLDRDNSPLHF
TGTGCCAGCAGCCTCGACAGGGATAATTCACCCCTCCACTTT
>.|.|TRBV9|TRBJ2-7
CASSVDYGGAYEQYF
TGTGCCAGCAGCGTAGATTACGGGGGAGCCTACGAGCAGTACTTC
>.|.|TRBV28|TRBJ1-2
CASGRVQGNYGYTF
TGTGCCAGCGGCCGAGTCCAGGGGAACTATGGCTACACCTTC
>.|.|TRBV7-2|TRBJ1-5
CASSWGGGAQGEPQHF
TGTGCCAGCAGCTGGGGGGGAGGGGCCCAAGGGGAGCCCCAGCATTTT
>.|.|TRBV7-9|TRBJ2-3
CASSVITDTQYF
TGTGCCAGCAGCGTAATCACAGATACGCAGTATTTT
>TRBD1|few|TRBV28|TRBJ1-3
CASSFFGTGGNTIYF
TGTGCCAGCAGTTTCTTCGGGACAGGTGGAAACACCATATATTTT
>TRBD1|few|TRBV6-5|TRBJ1-2
CASSTNTGEGGYTF
TGTGCCAGCAGCACTAACACAGGGGAAGGGGGCTACACCTTC
>.|.|TRBV12-3/TRBV12-4|TRBJ2-5
CASREGAQETQYF
TGTGCCAGCAGGGAGGGGGCTCAGGAGACCCAGTACTTC
>.|.|TRBV11-2|TRBJ1-1
CASSPRQKAFF
TGTGCCAGCAGCCCCAGACAGAAAGCTTTCTTT
>.|.|TRBV5-5|TRBJ2-3
CASSLLAGTDTQYF
TGTGCCAGCAGCTTGTTAGCCGGCACAGATACGCAGTATTTT
>TRBD1|.|TRBV4-2|TRBJ1-6
CASSQETGIYNSPLHF
TGTGCCAGCAGCCAAGAGACAGGGATATATAATTCACCCCTCCACTTT
>.|few|TRBV6-2/TRBV6-3|TRBJ2-2
CASSYLGARTGELFF
TGTGCCAGCAGTTACCTTGGGGCCCGCACCGGGGAGCTGTTTTTT
>.|.|TRBV27|TRBJ2-7
CASSSQDSYEQYF
TGTGCCAGCAGTTCACAGGATTCCTACGAGCAGTACTTC
>TRBD2|.|TRBV19|TRBJ2-7
CASSIASGISYEQYF
TGTGCCAGTAGTATTGCTAGCGGAATCTCCTACGAGCAGTACTTC
>.|few|TRBV12-3/TRBV12-4|TRBJ1-1
CASSPGEVAEAFF
TGTGCCAGCAGTCCAGGGGAAGTGGCTGAAGCTTTCTTT
>TRBD1|.|TRBV19|TRBJ1-4
CASSRDRVKSTNEKLFF
TGTGCCAGTAGTAGGGACAGGGTAAAATCAACTAATGAAAAACTGTTTTTT
>.|few|TRBV5-6|TRBJ2-3
CASSFRVGGGTRGTQYF
TGTGCCAGCAGCTTCCGTGTAGGGGGGGGCACAAGGGGTACGCAGTATTTT
>.|few|TRBV21-1|TRBJ1-6
CASSKTGGISYNSPLHF
TGTGCCAGCAGCAAAACAGGGGGGATATCCTATAATTCACCCCTCCACTTT
>.|.|TRBV5-4|TRBJ1-5
CASSFAGTQPQHF
TGTGCCAGCAGCTTCGCAGGTACTCAGCCCCAGCATTTT
>.|.|TRBV18|TRBJ2-1
CASSHDNEQFF
TGTGCCAGCTCACACGACAACGAGCAGTTCTTC
>.|.|TRBV7-2|TRBJ2-7
CASSLIVPPSDQYF
TGTGCCAGCAGCTTAATAGTCCCTCCGAGCGATCAGTACTTC
>TRBD2|.|TRBV6-1|TRBJ2-3
CASSVGIAGGTDTQYF
TGTGCCAGCAGTGTGGGGATAGCGGGGGGCACAGATACGCAGTATTTT
>TRBD1|few|TRBV19|TRBJ1-4
CASSTGDRGATNEKLFF
TGTGCCAGTAGTACTGGGGACAGGGGTGCAACTAATGAAAAACTGTTTTTT
>TRBD1|.|TRBV2|TRBJ1-5
CASSEGGQGYQPQHF
TGTGCCAGCAGTGAAGGGGGACAGGGATACCAGCCCCAGCATTTT
>TRBD2|.|TRBV24-1|TRBJ2-2
CATSGDSGGAGTGELFF
TGTGCCACCAGTGGGGATAGCGGGGGGGCCGGTACCGGGGAGCTGTTTTTT
>TRBD2|.|TRBV7-9|TRBJ2-5
CASSPRLAGGPSSETQYF
TGTGCCAGCAGCCCTCGACTAGCGGGAGGGCCTTCTTCAGAGACCCAGTACTTC
>.|.|TRBV4-2|TRBJ2-2
CASSQDMRTGELFF
TGTGCCAGCAGCCAAGATATGAGAACCGGGGAGCTGTTTTTT
>.|.|TRBV1|TRBJ2-2
CTSSPYSTTSGNTGELFF
TGCACCAGCAGCCCTTATTCCACGACTAGCGGAAACACCGGGGAGCTGTTTTTT
>.|.|TRBV4-1|TRBJ1-1
CASSQEDGGTEAFF
TGCGCCAGCAGCCAAGAAGATGGCGGCACTGAAGCTTTCTTT
>.|few|TRBV12-3/TRBV12-4|TRBJ2-5
CASSLGQAETQYF
TGTGCCAGCAGTTTAGGACAGGCGGAGACCCAGTACTTC
>TRBD2|once|TRBV19|TRBJ2-3
CASYAGTSGLGTQYF
TGTGCCAGTTATGCCGGGACTAGCGGACTAGGTACGCAGTATTTT
>TRBD2|.|TRBV11-2|TRBJ2-1
CASSPGLGDNEQFF
TGTGCCAGCAGCCCTGGACTAGGGGACAATGAGCAGTTCTTC
>.|once|TRBV5-1|TRBJ2-7
CASSPGAGSYEQYF
TGCGCCAGCAGCCCCGGAGCGGGCTCCTACGAGCAGTACTTC
>.|.|TRBV18|TRBJ1-1
CASSPPGGSNTEAFF
TGTGCCAGCTCACCACCGGGCGGGTCTAACACTGAAGCTTTCTTT
>.|.|TRBV7-2|TRBJ2-5
CASSPAGIQETQYF
TGTGCCAGCAGCCCTGCAGGGATTCAAGAGACCCAGTACTTC
>TRBD1|once|TRBV5-8|TRBJ1-5
CASSRGQGSNQPQHF
TGTGCCAGCAGCCGGGGACAGGGGAGCAATCAGCCCCAGCATTTT
>TRBD2|few|TRBV5-1|TRBJ2-7
CASSTGLAGASGQYF
TGCGCCAGCAGCACAGGACTAGCGGGGGCCTCCGGGCAGTACTTC
>.|.|TRBV6-2/TRBV6-3|TRBJ1-1
CASSAVTAYQPEAFF
TGTGCCAGCAGTGCCGTGACAGCCTATCAACCTGAAGCTTTCTTT
>TRBD2|few|TRBV18|TRBJ2-1
CASSPRFGGSEGNEQFF
TGTGCCAGCTCACCACGTTTCGGGGGGAGCGAGGGCAATGAGCAGTTCTTC
>.|.|TRBV6-6|TRBJ2-3
CASSDAGSYTDTQYF
TGTGCCAGCAGCGACGCGGGGAGTTACACAGATACGCAGTATTTT